This T cell receptor (beta chain) was sequenced during a study of OX40 agonist ivuxolimab in advanced cancers. As for the study in general: Cohort: roughly 79% men, mean age approximately 66, aged about 23 to 80. Therapy given before enrollment (anti-PD-1, anti-PD-L1 or anti-CTLA-4) was allowed, and 40% had some.

Some clones are missing from TCRdb's copy, which holds only in-frame ones; the method was immunoSEQ multiplex PCR. The data contain about 81,000 clones, about 86% of them singletons. Blood sampling took place at baseline, cycle 4 day 1, and cycle 7 day 1. There are 13 residues in the CDR3. Germline-derived CDR1 and CDR2 are SQVTM and ANQGSEA. V shed 6 bases and J 2 bases; nucleotides not matched to a gene: 0. In this sample, this clone turned up once. This TCR was sampled from an adult with an advanced solid tumor such as melanoma, head and neck, liver or kidney cancer. The sequencing here drew on CD4+ or CD8+ T cells sorted from blood, taken in a trial of the OX40 agonist ivuxolimab. V and J are TRBV29-1 and TRBJ1-4; TRBD1 matches at 10 bases. Here the CDR3 reads CSVDRGTNEKLFF. The CDR3 DNA sequence: TGCAGCGTGGACAGGGGGACTAATGAAAAACTGTTTTTT.